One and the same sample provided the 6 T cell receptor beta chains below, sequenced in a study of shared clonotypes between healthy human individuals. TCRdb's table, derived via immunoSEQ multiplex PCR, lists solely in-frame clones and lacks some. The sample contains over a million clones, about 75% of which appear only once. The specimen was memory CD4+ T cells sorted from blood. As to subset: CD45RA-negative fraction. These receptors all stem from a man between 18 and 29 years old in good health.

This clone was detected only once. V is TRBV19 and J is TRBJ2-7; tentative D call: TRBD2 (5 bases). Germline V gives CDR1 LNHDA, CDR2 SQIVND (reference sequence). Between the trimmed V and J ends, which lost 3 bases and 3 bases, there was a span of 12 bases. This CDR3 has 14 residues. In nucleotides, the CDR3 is TGTGCCAGTAGTATCGGGATCGGTTTCTACGAGCAGTACTTC. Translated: CASSIGIGFYEQYF.

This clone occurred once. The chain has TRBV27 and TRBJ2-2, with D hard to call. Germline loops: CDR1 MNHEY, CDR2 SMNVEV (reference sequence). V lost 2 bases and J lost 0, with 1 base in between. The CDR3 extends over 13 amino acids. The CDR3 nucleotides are TGTGCCAGCAGTTTACCGAACACCGGGGAGCTGTTTTTT. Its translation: CASSLPNTGELFF.

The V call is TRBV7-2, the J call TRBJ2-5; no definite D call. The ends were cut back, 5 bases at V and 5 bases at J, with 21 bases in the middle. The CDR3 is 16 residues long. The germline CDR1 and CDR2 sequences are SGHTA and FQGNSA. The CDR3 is CASSRTLGSVRETQYF. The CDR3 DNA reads TGTGCCAGCAGCCGCACCCTCGGGTCGGTGAGGGAGACCCAGTACTTC.

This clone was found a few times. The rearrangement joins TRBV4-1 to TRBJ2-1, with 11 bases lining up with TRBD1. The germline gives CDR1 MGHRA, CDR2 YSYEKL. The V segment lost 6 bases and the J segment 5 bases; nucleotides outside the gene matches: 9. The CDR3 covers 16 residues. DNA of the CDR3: TGCGCCAGCAGGAACACCGGGACAGGGGGACACAATGAGCAGTTCTTC. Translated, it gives CASRNTGTGGHNEQFF.

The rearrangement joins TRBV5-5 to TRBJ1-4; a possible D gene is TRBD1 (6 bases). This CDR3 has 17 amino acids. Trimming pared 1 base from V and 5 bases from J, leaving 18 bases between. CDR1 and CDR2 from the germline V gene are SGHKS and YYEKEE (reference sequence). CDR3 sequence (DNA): TGTGCCAGCAGCTTGATACAGGGAAATACAGTCAATGAAAAACTGTTTTTT. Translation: CASSLIQGNTVNEKLFF. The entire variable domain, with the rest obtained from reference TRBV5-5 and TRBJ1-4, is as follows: DAGVTQSPTHLIKTRGQQVTLRCSPISGHKSVSWYQQVLGQGPQFIFQYYEKEERGRGNFPDRFSARQFPNYSSELNVNALLLGDSALYLCASSLIQGNTVNEKLFFGSGTQLSVL.

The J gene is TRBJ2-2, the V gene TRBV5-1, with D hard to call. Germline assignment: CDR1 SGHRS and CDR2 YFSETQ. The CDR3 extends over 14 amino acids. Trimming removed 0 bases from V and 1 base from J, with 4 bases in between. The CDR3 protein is CASSLEVNTGELFF. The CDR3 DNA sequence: TGCGCCAGCAGCTTGGAAGTGAACACCGGGGAGCTGTTTTTT.